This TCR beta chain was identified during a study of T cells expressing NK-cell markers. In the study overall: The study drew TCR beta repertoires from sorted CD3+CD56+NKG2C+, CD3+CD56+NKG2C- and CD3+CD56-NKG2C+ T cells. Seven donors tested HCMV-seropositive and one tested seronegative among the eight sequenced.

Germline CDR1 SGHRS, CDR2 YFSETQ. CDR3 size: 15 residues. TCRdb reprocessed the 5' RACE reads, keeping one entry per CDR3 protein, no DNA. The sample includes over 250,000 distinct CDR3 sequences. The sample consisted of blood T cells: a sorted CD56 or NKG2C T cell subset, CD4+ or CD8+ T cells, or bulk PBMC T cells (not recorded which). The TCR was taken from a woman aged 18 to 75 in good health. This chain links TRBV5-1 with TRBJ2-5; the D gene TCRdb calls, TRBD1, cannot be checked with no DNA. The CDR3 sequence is CASSGQVEGGETQYF.